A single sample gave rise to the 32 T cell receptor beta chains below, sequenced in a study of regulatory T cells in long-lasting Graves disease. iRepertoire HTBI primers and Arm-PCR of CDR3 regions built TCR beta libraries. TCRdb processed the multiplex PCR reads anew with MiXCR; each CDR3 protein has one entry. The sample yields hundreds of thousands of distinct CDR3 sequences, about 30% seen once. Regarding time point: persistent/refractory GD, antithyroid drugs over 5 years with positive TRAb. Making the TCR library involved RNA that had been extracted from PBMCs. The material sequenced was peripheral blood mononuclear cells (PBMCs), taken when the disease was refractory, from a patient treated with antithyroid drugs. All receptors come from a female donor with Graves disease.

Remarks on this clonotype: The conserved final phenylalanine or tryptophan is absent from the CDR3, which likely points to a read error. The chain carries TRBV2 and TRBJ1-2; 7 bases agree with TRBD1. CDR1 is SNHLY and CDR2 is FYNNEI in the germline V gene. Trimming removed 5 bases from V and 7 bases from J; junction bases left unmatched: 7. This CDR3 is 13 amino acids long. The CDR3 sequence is CASSPDRTTGYTL. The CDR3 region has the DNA TGTGCCAGCAGTCCGGACAGGACCACTGGCTACACCCTC.

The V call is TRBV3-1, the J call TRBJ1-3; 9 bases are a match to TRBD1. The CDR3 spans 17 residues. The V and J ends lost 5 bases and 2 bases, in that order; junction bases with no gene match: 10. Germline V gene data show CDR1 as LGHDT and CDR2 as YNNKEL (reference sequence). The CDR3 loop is CASSYDTGQGPGNTIYF. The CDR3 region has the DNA TGTGCCAGCAGCTACGATACAGGACAGGGGCCTGGAAACACCATATATTTT. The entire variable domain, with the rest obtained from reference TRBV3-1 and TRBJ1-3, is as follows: DTAVSQTPKYLVTQMGNDKSIKCEQNLGHDTMYWYKQDSKKFLKIMFSYNNKELIINETVPNRFSPKSPDKAHLNLHINSLELGDSAVYFCASSYDTGQGPGNTIYFGEGSWLTVV.

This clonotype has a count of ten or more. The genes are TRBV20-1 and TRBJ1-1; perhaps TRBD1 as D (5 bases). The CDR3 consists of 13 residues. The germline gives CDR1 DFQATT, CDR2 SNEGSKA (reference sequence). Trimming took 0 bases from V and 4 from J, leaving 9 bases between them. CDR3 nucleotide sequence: TGCAGTGCTAGAGATGGGGGGATCACTGAAGCTTTCTTT. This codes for CSARDGGITEAFF.

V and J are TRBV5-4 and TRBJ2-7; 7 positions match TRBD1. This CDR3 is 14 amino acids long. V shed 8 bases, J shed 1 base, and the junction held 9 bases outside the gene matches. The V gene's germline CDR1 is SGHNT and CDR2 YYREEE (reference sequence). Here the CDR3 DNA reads TGTGCCAGACAGGGGCAGTCCAAGTCCTACGAGCAGTACTTC. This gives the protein CARQGQSKSYEQYF.

The CDR3 DNA reads as TGTGCCTGGAGACCCAAAGCCGGGCCTAGAATTATGAACACTGAAGCTTTCTTT. As protein: CAWRPKAGPRIMNTEAFF. V is TRBV30 and J is TRBJ1-1; D is unresolved. Germline V CDR1 and CDR2: GTSNPN, SVGIG (reference sequence). The V and J ends lost 3 bases and 0 bases respectively, with 23 bases between them. The CDR3 contains 18 residues.

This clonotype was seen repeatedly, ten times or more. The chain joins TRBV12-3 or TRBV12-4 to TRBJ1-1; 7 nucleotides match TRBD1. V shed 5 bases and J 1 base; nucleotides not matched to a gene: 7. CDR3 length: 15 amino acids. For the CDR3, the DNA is TGTGCCAGCAGTCCCACGGACAGGCCGAACACTGAAGCTTTCTTT. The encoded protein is CASSPTDRPNTEAFF.

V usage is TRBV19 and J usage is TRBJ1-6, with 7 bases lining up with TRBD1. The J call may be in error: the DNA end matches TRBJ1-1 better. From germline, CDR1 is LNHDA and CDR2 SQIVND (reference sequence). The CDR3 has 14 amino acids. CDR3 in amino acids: CASSPGQALVRAFF. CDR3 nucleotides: TGTGCCAGTAGTCCCGGACAGGCGCTCGTCCGAGCTTTCTTT.

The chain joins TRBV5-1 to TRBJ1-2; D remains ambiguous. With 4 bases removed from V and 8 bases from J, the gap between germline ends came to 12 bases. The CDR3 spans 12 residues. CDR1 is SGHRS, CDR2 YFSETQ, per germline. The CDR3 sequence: CASSGEICGYTF. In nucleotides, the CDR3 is TGCGCCAGCAGCGGGGAAATTTGCGGCTACACCTTC.

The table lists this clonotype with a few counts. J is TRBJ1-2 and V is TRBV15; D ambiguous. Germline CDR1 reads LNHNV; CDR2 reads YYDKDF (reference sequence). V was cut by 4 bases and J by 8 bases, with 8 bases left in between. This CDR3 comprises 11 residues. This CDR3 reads CATSKGIGYTF. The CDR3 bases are TGTGCCACCAGCAAAGGGATCGGCTACACCTTC.

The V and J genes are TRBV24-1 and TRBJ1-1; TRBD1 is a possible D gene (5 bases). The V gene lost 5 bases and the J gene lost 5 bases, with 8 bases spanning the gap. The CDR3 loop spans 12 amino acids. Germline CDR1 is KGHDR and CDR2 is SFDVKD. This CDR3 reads CATSARETEAFF. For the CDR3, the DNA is TGTGCCACCAGTGCCAGGGAAACTGAAGCTTTCTTT.

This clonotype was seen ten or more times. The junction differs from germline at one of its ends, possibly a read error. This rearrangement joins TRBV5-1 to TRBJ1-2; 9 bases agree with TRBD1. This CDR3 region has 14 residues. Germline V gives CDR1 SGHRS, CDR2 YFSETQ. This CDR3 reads CASSAGTGRYGYTF. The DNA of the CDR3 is TGTGCCAGCAGTGCCGGGACAGGGAGGTATGGCTACACCTTC. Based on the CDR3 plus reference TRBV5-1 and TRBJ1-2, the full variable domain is KAGVTQTPRYLIKTRGQQVTLSCSPISGHRSVSWYQQTPGQGLQFLFEYFSETQRNKGNFPGRFSGRQFSNSRSEMNVSTLELGDSALYLCASSAGTGRYGYTFGSGTRLTVV.

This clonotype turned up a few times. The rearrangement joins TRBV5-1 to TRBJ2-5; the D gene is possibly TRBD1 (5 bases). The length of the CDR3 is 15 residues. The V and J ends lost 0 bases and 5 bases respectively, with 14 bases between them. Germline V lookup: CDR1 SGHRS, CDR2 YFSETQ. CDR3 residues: CASSLEGRVEETQYF. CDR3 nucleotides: TGCGCCAGCAGCTTGGAAGGCAGGGTGGAGGAGACCCAGTACTTC.

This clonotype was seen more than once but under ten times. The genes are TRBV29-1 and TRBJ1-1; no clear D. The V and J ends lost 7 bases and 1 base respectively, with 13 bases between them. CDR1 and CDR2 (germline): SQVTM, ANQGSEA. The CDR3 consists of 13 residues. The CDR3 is CSAGSRGNTEAFF. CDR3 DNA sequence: TGCAGCGCCGGGAGCCGAGGGAACACTGAAGCTTTCTTT.

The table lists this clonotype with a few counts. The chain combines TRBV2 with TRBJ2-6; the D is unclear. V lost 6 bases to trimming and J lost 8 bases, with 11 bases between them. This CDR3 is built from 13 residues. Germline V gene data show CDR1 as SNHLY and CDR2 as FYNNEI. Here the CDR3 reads CASRENMPNVLTF. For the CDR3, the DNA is TGTGCCAGCAGGGAAAACATGCCCAACGTCCTGACTTTC.

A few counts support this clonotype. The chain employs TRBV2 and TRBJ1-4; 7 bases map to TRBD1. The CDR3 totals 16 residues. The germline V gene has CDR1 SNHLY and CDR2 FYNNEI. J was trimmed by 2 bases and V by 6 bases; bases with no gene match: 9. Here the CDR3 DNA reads TGTGCCAGCAGCTCAGACAGGGTCGCGACTAATGAAAAACTGTTTTTT. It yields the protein CASSSDRVATNEKLFF.

CDR3 DNA sequence: TGTGCCAGCAGCTTTACGGGACAGGGTTATTCACCCCTCCACTTT. Residues: CASSFTGQGYSPLHF. J is TRBJ1-6 and V is TRBV7-3; TRBD1 aligns across 9 bases. This CDR3 region has 15 residues. The V gene's germline CDR1 is SGHTA and CDR2 FQGTGA. Trimming removed 3 bases from V and 8 bases from J; junction bases left unmatched: 5.

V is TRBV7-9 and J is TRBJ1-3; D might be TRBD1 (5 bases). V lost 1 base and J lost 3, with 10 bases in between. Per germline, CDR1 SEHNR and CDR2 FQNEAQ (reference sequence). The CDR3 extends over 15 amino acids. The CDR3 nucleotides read TGTGCCAGCAGCTTAGGAGGCCAGGGTGGAAACACCATATATTTT. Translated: CASSLGGQGGNTIYF.

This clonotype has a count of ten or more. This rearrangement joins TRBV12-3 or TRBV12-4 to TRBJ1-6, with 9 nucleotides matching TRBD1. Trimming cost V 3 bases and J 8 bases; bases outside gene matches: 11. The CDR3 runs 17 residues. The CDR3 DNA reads TGTGCCAGCAGTTTTCAAGGGACAGGGCTGTTTGATTCACCCCTCCACTTT. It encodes CASSFQGTGLFDSPLHF.

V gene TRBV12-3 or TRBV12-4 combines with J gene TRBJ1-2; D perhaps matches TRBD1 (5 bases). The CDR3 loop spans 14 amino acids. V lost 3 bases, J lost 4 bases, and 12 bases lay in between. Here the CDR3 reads CASSLTAAAYGYTF. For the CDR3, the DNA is TGTGCCAGCAGTTTGACAGCAGCCGCCTATGGCTACACCTTC.

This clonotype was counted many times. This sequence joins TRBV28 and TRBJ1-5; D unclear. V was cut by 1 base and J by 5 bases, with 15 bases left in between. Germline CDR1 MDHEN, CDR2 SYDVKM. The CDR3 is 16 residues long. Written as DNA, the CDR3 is TGTGCCAGCAGTTTATCTCGCGTCCCTCGGGATCAGCCCCAGCATTTT. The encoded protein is CASSLSRVPRDQPQHF.

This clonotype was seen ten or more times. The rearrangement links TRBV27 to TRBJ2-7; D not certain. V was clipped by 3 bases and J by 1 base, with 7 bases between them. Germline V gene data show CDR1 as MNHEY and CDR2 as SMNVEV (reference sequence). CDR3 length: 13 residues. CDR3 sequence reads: CASSFQVSYEQYF. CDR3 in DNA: TGTGCCAGCAGTTTTCAGGTATCCTACGAGCAGTACTTC.

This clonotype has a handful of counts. The CDR3 sequence: CASSLSEPSGSFQETQYF. DNA for the CDR3: TGTGCCAGCAGCCTATCTGAACCTAGCGGGAGTTTCCAAGAGACCCAGTACTTC. The chain is built from TRBV7-2 and TRBJ2-5; 10 bases line up with TRBD2. The V and J ends lost 5 bases and 1 base, in that order; junction bases with no gene match: 13. CDR3 length equals 18 residues. CDR1 is SGHTA and CDR2 is FQGNSA in the germline V gene.

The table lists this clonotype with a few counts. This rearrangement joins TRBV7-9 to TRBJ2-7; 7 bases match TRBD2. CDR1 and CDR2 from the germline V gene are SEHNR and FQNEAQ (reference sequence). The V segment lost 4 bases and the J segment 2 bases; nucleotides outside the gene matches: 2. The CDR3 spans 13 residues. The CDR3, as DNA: TGTGCCAGCAGCTGGGGGACTACCTACGAGCAGTACTTC. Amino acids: CASSWGTTYEQYF.

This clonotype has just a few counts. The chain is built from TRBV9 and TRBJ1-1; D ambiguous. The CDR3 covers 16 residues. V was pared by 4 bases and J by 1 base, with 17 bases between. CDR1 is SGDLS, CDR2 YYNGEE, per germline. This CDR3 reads CASSPGWREENTEAFF. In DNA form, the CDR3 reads TGTGCCAGCAGCCCCGGCTGGAGGGAAGAGAACACTGAAGCTTTCTTT.

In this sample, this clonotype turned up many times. CDR3 nucleotides: TGTGCCAGCAGGCTTTCCCTCCCAAGCCCTAACTATGGCTACACCTTC. The encoded protein is CASRLSLPSPNYGYTF. The rearrangement uses TRBV28 and TRBJ1-2; D remains ambiguous. Per germline, CDR1 MDHEN and CDR2 SYDVKM. The germline V and J ends were trimmed by 6 bases and 0 bases, with 17 bases remaining between them. The CDR3 runs 16 residues.

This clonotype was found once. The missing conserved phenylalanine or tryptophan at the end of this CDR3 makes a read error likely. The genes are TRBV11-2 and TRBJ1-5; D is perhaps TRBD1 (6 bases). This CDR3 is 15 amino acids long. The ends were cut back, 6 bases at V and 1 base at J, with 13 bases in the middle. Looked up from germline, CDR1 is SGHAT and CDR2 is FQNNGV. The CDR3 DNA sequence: TGTGCCAGCAGTGGGGGGGCCCTAAGCAATCAGCCCCAGCATTCT. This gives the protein CASSGGALSNQPQHS.

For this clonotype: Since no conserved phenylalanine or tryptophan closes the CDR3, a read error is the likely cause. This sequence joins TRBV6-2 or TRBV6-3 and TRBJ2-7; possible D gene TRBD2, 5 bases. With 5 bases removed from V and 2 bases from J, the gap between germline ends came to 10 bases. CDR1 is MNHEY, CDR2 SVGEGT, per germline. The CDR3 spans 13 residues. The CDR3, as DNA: TGTGCCAGCAGTCTAGGGAGACCCTACGAGCAGTACCTC. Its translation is CASSLGRPYEQYL.

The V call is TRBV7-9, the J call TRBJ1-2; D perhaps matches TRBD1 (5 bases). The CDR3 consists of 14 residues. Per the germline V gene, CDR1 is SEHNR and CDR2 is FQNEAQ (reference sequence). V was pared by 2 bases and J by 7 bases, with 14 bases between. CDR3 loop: CASSLSDTPSGYTF. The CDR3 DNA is TGTGCCAGCAGCTTATCGGACACCCCCTCTGGCTACACCTTC.

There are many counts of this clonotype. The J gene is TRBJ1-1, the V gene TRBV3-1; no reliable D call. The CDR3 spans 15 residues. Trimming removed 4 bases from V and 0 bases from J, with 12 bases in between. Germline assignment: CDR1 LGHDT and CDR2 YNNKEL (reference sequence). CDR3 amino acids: CASSRGLGMNTEAFF. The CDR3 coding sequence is TGTGCCAGCAGCCGAGGGTTGGGGATGAACACTGAAGCTTTCTTT.

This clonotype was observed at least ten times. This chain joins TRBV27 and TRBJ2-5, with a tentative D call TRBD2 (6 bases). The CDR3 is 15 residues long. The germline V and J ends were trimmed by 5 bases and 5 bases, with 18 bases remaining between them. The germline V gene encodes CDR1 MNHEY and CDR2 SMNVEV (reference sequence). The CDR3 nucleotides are TGTGCCAGCAGTCCGCCTGGCGGGGCATGGGAGACCCAGTACTTC. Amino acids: CASSPPGGAWETQYF.

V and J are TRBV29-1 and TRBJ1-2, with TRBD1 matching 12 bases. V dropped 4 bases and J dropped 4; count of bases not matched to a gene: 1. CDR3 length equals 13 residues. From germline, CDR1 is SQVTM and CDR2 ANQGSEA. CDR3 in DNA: TGCAGCGTTGCGGGACAGGGGGCCTATGGCTACACCTTC. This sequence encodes CSVAGQGAYGYTF. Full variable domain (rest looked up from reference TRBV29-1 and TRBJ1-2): SAVISQKPSRDICQRGTSLTIQCQVDSQVTMMFWYRQQPGQSLTLIATANQGSEATYESGFVIDKFPISRPNLTFSTLTVSNMSPEDSSIYLCSVAGQGAYGYTFGSGTRLTVV.

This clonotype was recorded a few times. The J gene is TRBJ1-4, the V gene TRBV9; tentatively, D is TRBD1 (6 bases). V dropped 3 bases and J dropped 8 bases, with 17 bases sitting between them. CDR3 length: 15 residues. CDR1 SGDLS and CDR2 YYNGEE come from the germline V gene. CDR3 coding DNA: TGTGCCAGCAGCGGATCACAGGGAAACCCGGAAAAACTGTTTTTT. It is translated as CASSGSQGNPEKLFF.